One and the same sample provided the 20 T cell receptor beta chains below, sequenced in a study of blood T cells in healthy people across ages. Using a J-beta primer mix together with a sample-barcoded 5' primer, a second PCR was run for roughly 7 to 12 cycles. TCRdb passed the 5' RACE reads through MiXCR, listing each CDR3 protein once. Of about 1.4 million distinct CDR3 sequences listed, 59% are singletons. Sample: blood. The receptor set was obtained from a man aged 18 to 35 in good health.

This clonotype was recorded a few times. The V and J genes are TRBV29-1 and TRBJ2-3, with D perhaps matching TRBD1 or TRBD2 (5 bases each). Germline V gene sequence: CDR1 SQVTM, CDR2 ANQGSEA. V dropped 6 bases and J dropped 3 bases, with 13 bases sitting between them. The CDR3 consists of 13 residues. CDR3 nucleotides: TGCAGCGTGGGGACGACGGGTACAGATACGCAGTATTTT. Encoded protein: CSVGTTGTDTQYF.

This clonotype was picked up one time. The V and J genes are TRBV4-1 and TRBJ1-5, with unresolved D. The CDR3 contains 16 residues. V was pared by 0 bases and J by 2 bases, with 11 bases between. Germline CDR1 reads MGHRA; CDR2 reads YSYEKL. CDR3 sequence (DNA): TGCGCCAGCAGCCAAGACTCTGTCGGGGGCAATCAGCCCCAGCATTTT. Protein: CASSQDSVGGNQPQHF.

The chain uses TRBV4-2 and TRBJ2-1; TRBD2 matches at 10 bases. The J call could be wrong; TRBJ2-7 is a better fit for the DNA end. CDR3 length: 13 amino acids. CDR1 and CDR2 from the germline V gene are LGHNA and YNFKEQ. The CDR3 bases are TGTGCCAGCAGGGCTAGCGGGAGAGACGAGCAGTACTTC. It encodes CASRASGRDEQYF.

CDR3 sequence (DNA): TGTGCCAGCAGCTCCGGGGTTGGGGGCGAAGCTTTCTTT. This codes for CASSSGVGGEAFF. The chain carries TRBV11-1 and TRBJ1-1; a possible D gene is TRBD1 (6 bases). The germline V gene encodes CDR1 SGHAT and CDR2 FQDESV (reference sequence). The CDR3 is 13 residues long. The V end lost 4 bases, the J end lost 8 bases, and 14 bases lay between the germline ends.

This chain connects TRBV12-3 or TRBV12-4 to TRBJ1-2; maybe TRBD1 (5 bases). The CDR3 covers 14 residues. With 4 bases removed from V and 3 bases from J, the gap between germline ends came to 12 bases. The CDR3 loop reads CASSYPGRDYGYTF. The CDR3 DNA is TGTGCCAGCAGTTATCCGGGGCGCGACTATGGCTACACCTTC.

This clonotype was seen only a few times. This chain joins TRBV7-2 and TRBJ2-5; D call uncertain. V was clipped by 5 bases and J by 5 bases, with 15 bases between them. Germline V gene lookup returns CDR1 SGHTA and CDR2 FQGNSA. The CDR3 loop spans 14 amino acids. The CDR3 reads CASSLLLTRETQYF. DNA for the CDR3: TGTGCCAGCAGCCTTTTGTTGACGCGGGAGACCCAGTACTTC.

The J gene is TRBJ1-5, the V gene TRBV7-2; possible D gene TRBD1, 6 bases. The germline V gene has CDR1 SGHTA and CDR2 FQGNSA. This CDR3 has 16 amino acids. V was clipped by 2 bases and J by 3 bases, with 14 bases between them. The CDR3 region is CASSLRLTGANQPQHF. CDR3 sequence (DNA): TGTGCCAGCAGCTTAAGATTGACAGGAGCCAATCAGCCCCAGCATTTT.

This chain links TRBV6-5 with TRBJ2-3; no clear D gene. This CDR3 has 12 residues. V lost 2 bases to trimming and J lost 9 bases, with 9 bases between them. The germline V gene has CDR1 MNHEY and CDR2 SVGAGI. CDR3 DNA sequence: TGTGCCAGCAGTTACGAAGATAGAACGCAGTATTTT. It yields the protein CASSYEDRTQYF.

This rearrangement joins TRBV29-1 to TRBJ2-7; the D is unclear. Matching the DNA end better, TRBJ2-1 makes the J call doubtful. The CDR3 contains 11 residues. CDR1 and CDR2 from the germline V gene are SQVTM and ANQGSEA. Written as DNA, the CDR3 is TGCAGCGTTGCCACAACTTACGAGCAGTTCTTC. Translated: CSVATTYEQFF.

This clonotype was found a few times. The chain is built from TRBV3-1 and TRBJ2-7; D gene uncertain. Trimming pared 4 bases from V and 7 bases from J, leaving 17 bases between. This CDR3 comprises 14 residues. Germline assignment: CDR1 LGHDT and CDR2 YNNKEL (reference sequence). CDR3 sequence: CASSPDDLMMEQYF. Written as DNA, the CDR3 is TGTGCCAGCAGCCCGGACGATTTAATGATGGAGCAGTACTTC.

In regard to this clonotype: The germline gene is not matched at one end of the junction; a read error may be the cause. The chain has TRBV5-1 and TRBJ2-5, with D perhaps matching TRBD2 (5 bases). Germline CDR1 SGHRS, CDR2 YFSETQ. This CDR3 is 14 amino acids long. The CDR3 reads CASSFFTGQETQYF. The CDR3 DNA reads TGTGCCAGCAGCTTCTTCACGGGGCAAGAGACCCAGTACTTC.

The J gene is TRBJ2-7, the V gene TRBV2; 7 bases agree with TRBD2. In germline, CDR1 is SNHLY, CDR2 FYNNEI. The trim removed 7 bases at V and 10 bases at J, leaving 10 bases unmatched. CDR3 length equals 12 residues. CDR3 amino acids: CASMAGEATQYF. The CDR3 bases are TGTGCCAGCATGGCGGGAGAGGCAACCCAGTACTTC. The entire variable domain, with the rest obtained from reference TRBV2 and TRBJ2-7, is as follows: EPEVTQTPSHQVTQMGQEVILRCVPISNHLYFYWYRQILGQKVEFLVSFYNNEISEKSEIFDDQFSVERPDGSNFTLKIRSTKLEDSAMYFCASMAGEATQYFGPGTRLTVT.

In its sample, this clonotype was seen a few times. The chain combines TRBV4-3 with TRBJ2-7; D is perhaps TRBD1 (6 bases). The germline V gene encodes CDR1 LGHNA and CDR2 YSLEER. The CDR3 consists of 15 residues. Trimming cost V 0 bases and J 4 bases, with 13 bases left between them. CDR3 sequence (DNA): TGCGCCAGCAGCCAAGACCGGACAGACCCATACGAGCAGTACTTC. It is translated as CASSQDRTDPYEQYF.

The chain is built from TRBV20-1 and TRBJ1-1; D is undetermined. This CDR3 is built from 12 residues. Trimming pared 4 bases from V and 2 bases from J, leaving 8 bases between. Germline CDR1 reads DFQATT; CDR2 reads SNEGSKA (reference sequence). The CDR3 sequence: CSATTLNTEAFF. The CDR3 DNA reads as TGCAGTGCTACCACCCTCAACACTGAAGCTTTCTTT.

This clonotype was detected a few times. The V gene is TRBV11-2, the J gene TRBJ1-6; D is perhaps TRBD1 (6 bases). From germline, CDR1 is SGHAT and CDR2 FQNNGV. The V end was cut by 5 bases, the J end by 0 bases, with 14 bases between. The CDR3 sequence is 17 residues long. The CDR3 coding sequence is TGTGCCAGCAGCCCCCTTAACAGGGACTCCTATAATTCACCCCTCCACTTT. As protein: CASSPLNRDSYNSPLHF.

The chain recombines TRBV2 with TRBJ2-4, with D perhaps given as TRBD1 or TRBD2 (5 bases each). The last part of the DNA fits TRBJ2-5 better; the J call may be wrong. The CDR3 sequence is 12 residues long. Germline V gene data show CDR1 as SNHLY and CDR2 as FYNNEI. CDR3 sequence reads: CASRGKAETQYF. The CDR3 nucleotides read TGTGCCAGCCGGGGCAAGGCAGAGACCCAGTACTTC.

This clonotype was picked up a small number of times. The gene calls are TRBV29-1 and TRBJ2-3; 8 bases are a match to TRBD2. The CDR3 extends over 15 amino acids. Germline trimming cut 6 bases from V and 4 bases from J; bases unmatched to any gene: 12. CDR1 and CDR2 (germline): SQVTM, ANQGSEA. CDR3 in amino acids: CSVEPSGSGADTQYF. The CDR3 nucleotides are TGCAGCGTCGAACCAAGCGGGAGTGGAGCAGATACGCAGTATTTT.

The chain recombines TRBV5-1 with TRBJ2-7; 7 nucleotides line up with TRBD2. Per the germline V gene, CDR1 is SGHRS and CDR2 is YFSETQ. V dropped 2 bases and J dropped 9; count of bases not matched to a gene: 8. The CDR3 extends over 13 amino acids. The CDR3 DNA reads as TGCGCCAGCAGCTTAACTGGAGAGCGGGGGCAGTACTTC. It codes for CASSLTGERGQYF.

As to this clonotype: A much larger clone lies one base from this, so it may be a read error. The chain employs TRBV12-3 or TRBV12-4 and TRBJ2-7; the match to TRBD1 covers 7 bases. This CDR3 is 12 amino acids long. As DNA, the CDR3 is TGTGCCGGCAGTTTAACAGGGGCCGAGCAGTACTTC. It encodes CAGSLTGAEQYF.

V is TRBV7-9 and J is TRBJ1-1, with a tentative D call TRBD1 (6 bases). The CDR3 runs 15 residues. The germline V gene encodes CDR1 SEHNR and CDR2 FQNEAQ (reference sequence). Deletions cut 11 bases from V and 1 base from J, with 20 bases between. The CDR3 reads CACTLQGRKNTEAFF. The CDR3 DNA reads as TGTGCCTGCACCTTACAGGGACGGAAGAACACTGAAGCTTTCTTT.